This entry is about one TCR beta chain. This clonotype was observed a handful of times. Its antigen specificity is not known. Base qualities are not recorded, but no much larger clone differs from it by a single base. The TCR beta CDR3 regions were amplified from RNA transcripts. For the first round of RT-PCR on the TCR CDR3, the HTBI primer set was used together with the Qiagen OneStep RT-PCR kit. The libraries were constructed in a second round of multiplex PCR and then size-selected and purified. The libraries were sequenced on an Illumina HiSeq2000 using paired-end 100 bp reads. On the study's bioinformatics: SOAPnuke was used to process the raw data, throwing out any read that contained adapters or uncalled bases, had a mean Phred below 15, or lacked an exact constant-primer or identifier match. COPE v1.2.5 was used to merge the high-quality paired reads, and each unique nucleotide sequence was defined as a clonotype. Clonotypes were aligned to IMGT TRBV, TRBD and TRBJ reference segments using MiTCR v1.1. The analysis included only V-J combinations with a frequency above 0.0001, which together covered around 99% of the repertoires. The TCS score was defined as the ratio of F50 (clonal expansion) to E x V (chaos), calculated using BLOSUM62-based TCRdist between CDR3 peptides within each V-J. Welch's t-statistics and random forest reduced several hundred V-J features to roughly 13, which were used in a naive Bayes classifier (R e1071). The public sequencing data were trimmed at Q25 with fastp and processed into clonotypes with MiXCR by TCRdb, which kept only in-frame beta chains. Rows with a matching CDR3 protein are joined into one entry that keeps the most common DNA and genes. The V and J calls here are based on TCRdb, not the publication. The sample table contains a few hundred thousand distinct CDR3 sequences; only one count was recorded for 15% to 20% of them. The ten largest account for about 14% of the sample.

This entry belongs to a study of T cells in Graves' hyperthyroidism and ophthalmopathy (dated by TCRdb to about 2019). Background on the whole study: Peripheral blood was sampled at the time of initial diagnosis, prior to any treatment. A discovery cohort of about a hundred patients, 43 with Graves' ophthalmopathy and approximately 57 with stable Graves' hyperthyroidism, was used to find distinguishing TCR V-J signatures. Whether ophthalmopathy could be predicted prospectively was tested in an independent validation cohort made up of approximately 19 hyperthyroidism patients plus 17 patients who later progressed to ophthalmopathy. The roughly 99 discovery patients were divided at random into training and test sets in a 7:3 ratio. In about 6 Graves' hyperthyroidism patients, the study also compared T-cell repertoires from thyroid tissue with T-cell repertoires from blood. After sampling, hyperthyroidism patients received methimazole starting at 30 mg daily, and ophthalmopathy patients received high-dose intravenous methylprednisolone. According to the paper, TCR Vbeta CDR3 sequencing was carried out on about 140 peripheral blood samples, which came from over 40 ophthalmopathy, about 75 hyperthyroidism and roughly 17 progressor patients. Findings and caveats that apply to the study as a whole: A 13 V-J signature model separated ophthalmopathy from stable hyperthyroidism, with 87.88% sensitivity and 81.08% specificity in cross-validation and 80%/75% in testing. During validation, the model predicted progression to ophthalmopathy a median of about 6.5 months ahead of onset, with around 70% sensitivity and more than 72% specificity. Sample size was not statistically predetermined, and investigators were not blinded to group allocation. Most expanded thyroid clonotypes (frequency above 0.001) were also detected in blood, suggesting blood repertoires may reflect thyroid immune responses.

Moderately to severely active disease, a Clinical Activity Score of at least 3, a NOSPECS grade of at least 4, and a duration under 3 months were present in ophthalmopathy patients. Patients with uncontrolled infections, other autoimmune diseases, pregnancy or lactation were excluded. Diagnoses relied on clinical symptoms, serum thyroxine and TRAb, thyroid ultrasound and orbital computed tomography. PBMCs were isolated from about 9.1 ml of fresh peripheral blood by Ficoll-Paque density gradient centrifugation. Total RNA was extracted using Trizol reagent, and RNA quality was assessed on an Agilent 2100 Bioanalyzer. The germline V gene (reference sequence) specifies GTSNPN as CDR1 and SVGIG as CDR2. Its CDR3 holds 15 amino acids, cysteine through phenylalanine. Only the CDR3 portion is preserved as DNA: 45 bases, with reading frame beginning at the first base. Trimming takes 2 bases off V and 5 bases off J; junction bases not matched to a gene: 10.

Recombination connected TRBV30 to TRBJ2-3, with 7 bases in between that match TRBD2. This TCR derives from a woman aged 40 to 50 with Graves' ophthalmopathy. The source material was blood. The DNA sequence is given as TGTGCCTGGAGTCGAGGGACTACCAAAGGAGATACGCAGTATTTT. It codes for CAWSRGTTKGDTQYF.